The clone carrying this TCR delta chain has a handful of counts. Antigen specificity is unknown. This entry is derived from a study of Vδ1+ human thymocytes. Study conclusions and caveats: Highly polyclonal TRG and TRD repertoires with Gaussian CDR3 length distributions appeared in thymus.

The template was reverse-transcribed extracted RNA. Pooled V-gene forward primers with one constant-region reverse primer generated the CDR3 amplicons by multiplex PCR. TCRdb reanalysed the multiplex PCR reads with CATT. The sample has about 75,000 delta-chain clones, approximately 37% seen once; the top ten hold 0.2% to 0.3%. CDR1 is GEAIGNYY, CDR2 EKD, per germline. CDR3 length: 14 residues. Trimming took off 6 bases at V and 9 bases at J, with 22 bases between the two ends. The chain uses TRDV2 and TRDJ1; D is unresolved. Specimen: Vdelta1+ gamma-delta thymocytes from the thymus. Described subset: FACS-sorted CD3+ TCRalphabeta- TCRVdelta1+ TCRVdelta2- thymocytes. The receptor comes from a boy under three years old who had congenital heart surgery. CDR3 in amino acids: CACILVSYCVELIF. CDR3 sequence (DNA): TGTGCCTGTATCCTCGTTTCGTACTGTGTTGAACTCATCTTT.